A selection of T cell receptor beta chains follows, all from one sample in a study of blood T cell repertoires in COVID-19. TCRdb's table, derived via immunoSEQ multiplex PCR, lists solely in-frame clones and lacks some. The sample comprises roughly 350,000 clones, approximately 92% of which are singletons, and around 20% rests with the top ten. Sequencing input: PBMCs or T cells enriched from blood (not recorded which). The receptors shown here come from a woman aged 30 to 39 who had recovered from COVID-19. CDR3s leave out the opening cysteine and the closing phenylalanine or tryptophan. Fields, in order: V gene, J gene, CDR3 protein.

TRBV6-5,TRBJ2-3,ASRTGVDTQY
TRBV18,TRBJ1-6,ASSPRTGNNSPLH
TRBV18,TRBJ2-5,ASSPVSGSKETQY
TRBV19,TRBJ2-5,ASGDRQETQY
TRBV2,TRBJ2-7,ASSDRRQGGEQY
TRBV6-4,TRBJ2-7,ASSPPQGAPYEQY
TRBV11-2,TRBJ1-5,ASSSAGTGDYNQPQH
TRBV14,TRBJ2-5,ASSQKGGPIAGIQETQY
TRBV27,TRBJ2-7,ASSLSAGQGFYEQY
TRBV11-2,TRBJ1-1,ASSLSLGRTEAF
TRBV9,TRBJ2-1,ASSVGGWAGVHNEQF
TRBV7-8,TRBJ1-1,ASSSPDRTAF
TRBV4-3,TRBJ1-3,ASSQDNRGRNTIY
TRBV10-3,TRBJ2-7,AISKGDRGASEQY
TRBV9,TRBJ1-3,ASSAGHGNSGNTIY
TRBV10-3,TRBJ1-2,AISDGQGGPNYGYT
TRBV20-1,TRBJ2-7,SASLGDRSYEQY
TRBV24-1,TRBJ2-1,ATSLSAGVNNEQF
TRBV5-1,TRBJ2-2,ASSFQGLTGELF
TRBV19,TRBJ1-2,ASSIKVDRGYGYT
TRBV9,TRBJ2-3,ASSAQATPTDTQY
TRBV7-2,TRBJ2-1,ASSSSSSGTRYNEQF
TRBV3-1/TRBV3-2,TRBJ1-6,ASSQTGGGRDSPLH
TRBV28,TRBJ1-5,ASRTSGGNQPQH
TRBV27,TRBJ1-2,ASSPWTGGRGYGYT
TRBV19,TRBJ1-5,ASSVGGREQPQH
TRBV28,TRBJ1-3,ASSFPGDTIY
TRBV9,TRBJ1-1,ASSVAPGENTEAF
TRBV19,TRBJ2-7,ASSITTAHEQY
TRBV10-3,TRBJ2-2,AIVRWGGENTGELF
TRBV20-1,TRBJ2-5,SAWTDRTQY
TRBV5-6,TRBJ1-2,ASSSDRGGYGYT
TRBV5-4,TRBJ2-3,ASKTLEAGWMY
TRBV19,TRBJ2-1,ASSTGTAYNEQF
TRBV7-6,TRBJ2-3,ASSSDSGTLRADTQY
TRBV21-1,TRBJ2-1,ASSKMGVWRGRNEQF
TRBV7-9,TRBJ1-2,ASTLPAGGYT